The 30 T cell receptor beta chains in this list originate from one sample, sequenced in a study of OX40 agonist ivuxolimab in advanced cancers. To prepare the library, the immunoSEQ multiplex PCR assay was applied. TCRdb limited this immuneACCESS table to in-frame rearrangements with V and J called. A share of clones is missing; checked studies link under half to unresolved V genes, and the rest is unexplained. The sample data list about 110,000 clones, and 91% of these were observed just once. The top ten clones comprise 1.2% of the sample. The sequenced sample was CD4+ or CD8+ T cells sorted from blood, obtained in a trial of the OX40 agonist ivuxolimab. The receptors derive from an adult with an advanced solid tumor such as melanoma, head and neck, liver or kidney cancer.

CDR3 loop: CASSQTGTSRNTGELFF. As DNA, the CDR3 is TGTGCCAGCAGCCAAACCGGGACTAGCAGGAACACCGGGGAGCTGTTTTTT. The chain links TRBV4-2 to TRBJ2-2; 9 nucleotides line up with TRBD2. The junction had 5 bases not matched to a gene; V was cut back by 2 bases and J by 1 base. Looked up from germline, CDR1 is LGHNA and CDR2 is YNFKEQ. The CDR3 runs 17 residues.

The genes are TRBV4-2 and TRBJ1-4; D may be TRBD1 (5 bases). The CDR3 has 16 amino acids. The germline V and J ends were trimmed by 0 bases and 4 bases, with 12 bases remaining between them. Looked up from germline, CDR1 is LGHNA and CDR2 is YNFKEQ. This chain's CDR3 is CASSQDPRQGNEKLFF. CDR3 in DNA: TGTGCCAGCAGCCAAGATCCTAGGCAGGGTAATGAAAAACTGTTTTTT.

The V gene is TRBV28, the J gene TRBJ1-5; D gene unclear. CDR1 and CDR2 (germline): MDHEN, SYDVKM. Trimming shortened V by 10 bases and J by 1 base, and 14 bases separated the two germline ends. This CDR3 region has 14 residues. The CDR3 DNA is TGTGCCACCAAAGCCGGAGCAAGCAATCAGCCCCAGCATTTT. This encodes CATKAGASNQPQHF.

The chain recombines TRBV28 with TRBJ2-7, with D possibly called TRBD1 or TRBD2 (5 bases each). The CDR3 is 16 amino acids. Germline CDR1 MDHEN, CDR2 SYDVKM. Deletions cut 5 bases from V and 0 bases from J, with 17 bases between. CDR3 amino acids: CASSPQPGRSSYEQYF. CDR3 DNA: TGTGCCAGCAGTCCACAGCCGGGACGGAGCTCCTACGAGCAGTACTTC.

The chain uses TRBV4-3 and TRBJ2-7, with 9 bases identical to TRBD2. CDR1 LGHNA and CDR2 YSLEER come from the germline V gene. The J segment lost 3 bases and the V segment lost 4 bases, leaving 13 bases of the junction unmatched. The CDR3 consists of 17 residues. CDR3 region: CASSRPRKREVYYEQYF. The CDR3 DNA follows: TGCGCCAGCAGCCGACCGAGGAAGCGGGAGGTTTACTACGAGCAGTACTTC.

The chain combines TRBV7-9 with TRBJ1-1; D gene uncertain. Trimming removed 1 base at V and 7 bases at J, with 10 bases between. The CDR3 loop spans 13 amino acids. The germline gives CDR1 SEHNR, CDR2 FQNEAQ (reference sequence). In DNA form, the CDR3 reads TGTGCCAGCAGCTTAGAAATGGAACTTGAAGCTTTCTTT. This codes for CASSLEMELEAFF. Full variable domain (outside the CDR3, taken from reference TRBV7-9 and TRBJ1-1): DTGVSQNPRHKITKRGQNVTFRCDPISEHNRLYWYRQTLGQGPEFLTYFQNEAQLEKSRLLSDRFSAERPKGSFSTLEIQRTEQGDSAMYLCASSLEMELEAFFGQGTRLTVV.

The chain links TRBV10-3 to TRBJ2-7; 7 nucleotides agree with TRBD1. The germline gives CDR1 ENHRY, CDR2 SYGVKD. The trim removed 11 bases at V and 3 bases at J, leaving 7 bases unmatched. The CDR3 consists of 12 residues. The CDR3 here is CAVAGTDYEQYF. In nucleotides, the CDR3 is TGTGCCGTAGCCGGGACAGACTACGAGCAGTACTTC.

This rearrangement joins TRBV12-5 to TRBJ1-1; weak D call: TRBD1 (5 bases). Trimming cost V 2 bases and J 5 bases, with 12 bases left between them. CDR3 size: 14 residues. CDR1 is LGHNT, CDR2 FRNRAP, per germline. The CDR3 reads CASGLNGGGTEAFF. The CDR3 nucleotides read TGTGCTAGTGGTTTGAATGGGGGAGGGACTGAAGCTTTCTTT.

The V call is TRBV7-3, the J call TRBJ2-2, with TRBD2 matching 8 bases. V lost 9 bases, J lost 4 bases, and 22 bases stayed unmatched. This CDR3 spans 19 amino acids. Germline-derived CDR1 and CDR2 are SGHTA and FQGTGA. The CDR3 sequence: CASKALSSGLPPLTGELFF. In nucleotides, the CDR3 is TGTGCCAGTAAAGCTCTGTCTAGCGGGCTTCCTCCTCTCACCGGGGAGCTGTTTTTT. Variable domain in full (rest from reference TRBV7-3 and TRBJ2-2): GAGVSQTPSNKVTEKGKYVELRCDPISGHTALYWYRQSLGQGPEFLIYFQGTGAADDSGLPNDRFFAVRPEGSVSTLKIQRTERGDSAVYLCASKALSSGLPPLTGELFFGEGSRLTVL.

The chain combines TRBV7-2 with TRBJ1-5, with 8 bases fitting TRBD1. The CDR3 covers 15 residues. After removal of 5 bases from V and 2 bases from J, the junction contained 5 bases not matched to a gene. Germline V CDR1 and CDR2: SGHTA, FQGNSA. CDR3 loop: CASSPGTGGNQPQHF. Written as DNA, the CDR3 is TGTGCCAGCAGCCCGGGGACAGGCGGCAATCAGCCCCAGCATTTT. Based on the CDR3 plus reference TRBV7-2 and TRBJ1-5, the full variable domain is GAGVSQSPSNKVTEKGKDVELRCDPISGHTALYWYRQSLGQGLEFLIYFQGNSAPDKSGLPSDRFSAERTGGSVSTLTIQRTQQEDSAVYLCASSPGTGGNQPQHFGDGTRLSIL.

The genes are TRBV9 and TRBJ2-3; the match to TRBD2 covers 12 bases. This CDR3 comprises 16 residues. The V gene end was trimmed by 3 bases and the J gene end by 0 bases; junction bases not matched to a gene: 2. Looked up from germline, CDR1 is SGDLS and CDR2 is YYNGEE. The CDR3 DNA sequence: TGTGCCAGCAGCGAAGGGACTAGCGGGAGCACAGATACGCAGTATTTT. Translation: CASSEGTSGSTDTQYF.

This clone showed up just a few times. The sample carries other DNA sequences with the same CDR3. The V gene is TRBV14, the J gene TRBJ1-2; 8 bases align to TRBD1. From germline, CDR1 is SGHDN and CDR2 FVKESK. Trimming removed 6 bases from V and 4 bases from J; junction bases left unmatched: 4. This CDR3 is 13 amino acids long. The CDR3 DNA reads TGTGCCAGCAGTGACAGGGGAAGCTATGGCTACACCTTC. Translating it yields CASSDRGSYGYTF.

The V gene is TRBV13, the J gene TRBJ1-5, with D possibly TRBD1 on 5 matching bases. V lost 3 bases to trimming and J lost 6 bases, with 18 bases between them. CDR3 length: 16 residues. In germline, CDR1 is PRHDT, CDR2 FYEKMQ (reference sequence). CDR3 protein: CASSFGGGGQSQPQHF. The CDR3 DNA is TGTGCCAGCAGCTTCGGGGGAGGCGGCCAGAGTCAGCCCCAGCATTTT.

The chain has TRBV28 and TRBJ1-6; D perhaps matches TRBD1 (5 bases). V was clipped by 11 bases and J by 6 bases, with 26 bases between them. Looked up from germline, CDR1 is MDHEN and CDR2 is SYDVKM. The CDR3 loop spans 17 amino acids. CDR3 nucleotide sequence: TGTGCCGGGGGGGGACGACACCAAAATAGCCCTAATTCACCCCTCCACTTT. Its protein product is CAGGGRHQNSPNSPLHF.

The CDR3 DNA reads as TGTGCCAGCAGCCATCCCTCAAGCGGGAGTTTGGACGAGCAGTACTTC. Protein sequence: CASSHPSSGSLDEQYF. V gene TRBV14 combines with J gene TRBJ2-7, with 8 bases that match TRBD2. The V segment lost 3 bases and the J segment 5 bases; nucleotides outside the gene matches: 12. The germline V gene has CDR1 SGHDN and CDR2 FVKESK. The CDR3 extends over 16 amino acids. The complete variable domain, with remaining parts taken from reference TRBV14 and TRBJ2-7, reads EAGVTQFPSHSVIEKGQTVTLRCDPISGHDNLYWYRRVMGKEIKFLLHFVKESKQDESGMPNNRFLAERTGGTYSTLKVQPAELEDSGVYFCASSHPSSGSLDEQYFGPGTRLTVT.

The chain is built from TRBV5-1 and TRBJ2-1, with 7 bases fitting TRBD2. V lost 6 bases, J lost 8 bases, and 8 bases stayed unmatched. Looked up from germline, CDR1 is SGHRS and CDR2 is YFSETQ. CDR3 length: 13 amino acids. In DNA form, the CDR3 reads TGCGCCAGCAATGCGGGAGAGCGCGATGAGCAGTTCTTC. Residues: CASNAGERDEQFF.

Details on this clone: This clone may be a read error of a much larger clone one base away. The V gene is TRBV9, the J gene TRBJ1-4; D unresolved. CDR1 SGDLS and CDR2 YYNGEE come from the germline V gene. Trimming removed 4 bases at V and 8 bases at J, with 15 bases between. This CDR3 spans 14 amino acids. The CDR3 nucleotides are TGTGCCAGCAGCCTCGGAGATCAAGGGGAAAAACTGTTTTTT. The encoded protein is CASSLGDQGEKLFF.

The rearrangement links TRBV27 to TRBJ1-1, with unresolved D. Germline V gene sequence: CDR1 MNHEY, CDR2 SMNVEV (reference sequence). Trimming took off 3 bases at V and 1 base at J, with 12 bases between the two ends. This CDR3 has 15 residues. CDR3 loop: CASSFLSDSNTEAFF. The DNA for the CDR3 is TGTGCCAGCAGTTTCCTCTCGGACTCGAACACTGAAGCTTTCTTT.

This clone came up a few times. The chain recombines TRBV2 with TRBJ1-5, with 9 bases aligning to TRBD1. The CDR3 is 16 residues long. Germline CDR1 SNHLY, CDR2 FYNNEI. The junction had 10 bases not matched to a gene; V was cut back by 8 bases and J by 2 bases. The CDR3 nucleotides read TGTGCCAGCCGGGACAGGGCCCCGGGGGGCAATCAGCCCCAGCATTTT. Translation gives CASRDRAPGGNQPQHF. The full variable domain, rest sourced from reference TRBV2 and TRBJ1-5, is EPEVTQTPSHQVTQMGQEVILRCVPISNHLYFYWYRQILGQKVEFLVSFYNNEISEKSEIFDDQFSVERPDGSNFTLKIRSTKLEDSAMYFCASRDRAPGGNQPQHFGDGTRLSIL.

The CDR3 DNA is TGTGCCAGCACCAACCCCGCTAGCTACTACGAGCAGTACTTC. Translated: CASTNPASYYEQYF. This sequence joins TRBV6-6 and TRBJ2-7, with D possibly matching TRBD2 (5 bases). Germline CDR1 and CDR2: MNHNY and SVGAGI (reference sequence). Trimming took 7 bases from V and 3 from J, leaving 16 bases between them. The CDR3 extends over 14 amino acids.

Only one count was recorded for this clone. The chain's CDR3 is CASSTNPLRGDEQYF. DNA of the CDR3: TGTGCCAGCAGCACTAACCCGCTACGGGGGGACGAGCAGTACTTC. The V call is TRBV7-2, the J call TRBJ2-7; 7 nucleotides match TRBD2. V dropped 5 bases and J dropped 5; count of bases not matched to a gene: 12. The CDR3 totals 15 residues. Per the germline V gene, CDR1 is SGHTA and CDR2 is FQGNSA.

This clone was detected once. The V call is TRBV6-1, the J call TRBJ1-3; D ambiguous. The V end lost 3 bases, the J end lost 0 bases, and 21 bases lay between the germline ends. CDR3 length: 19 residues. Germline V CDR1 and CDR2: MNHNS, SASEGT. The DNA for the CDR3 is TGTGCCAGCAGTGACCCACCGGGATATGCCGTTATCTCTGGAAACACCATATATTTT. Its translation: CASSDPPGYAVISGNTIYF.

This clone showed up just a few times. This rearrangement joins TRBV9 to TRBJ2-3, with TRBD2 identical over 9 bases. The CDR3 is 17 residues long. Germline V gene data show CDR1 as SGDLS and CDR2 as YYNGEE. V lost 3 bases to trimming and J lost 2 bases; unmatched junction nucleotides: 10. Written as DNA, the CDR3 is TGTGCCAGCAGCGAGCTCCCCCTAGCGGGGAACACAGATACGCAGTATTTT. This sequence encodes CASSELPLAGNTDTQYF. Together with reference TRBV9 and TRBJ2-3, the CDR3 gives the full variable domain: DSGVTQTPKHLITATGQRVTLRCSPRSGDLSVYWYQQSLDQGLQFLIQYYNGEERAKGNILERFSAQQFPDLHSELNLSSLELGDSALYFCASSELPLAGNTDTQYFGPGTRLTVL.

The CDR3 DNA follows: TGTGCCAGCAGCTTGGCAGGGTCTCGCACAGATACGCAGTATTTT. Protein sequence: CASSLAGSRTDTQYF. The chain is built from TRBV5-4 and TRBJ2-3; perhaps TRBD1 as D (5 bases). Trimming pared 0 bases from V and 1 base from J, leaving 9 bases between. CDR1 is SGHNT, CDR2 YYREEE, per germline (reference sequence). This CDR3 is 15 amino acids long.

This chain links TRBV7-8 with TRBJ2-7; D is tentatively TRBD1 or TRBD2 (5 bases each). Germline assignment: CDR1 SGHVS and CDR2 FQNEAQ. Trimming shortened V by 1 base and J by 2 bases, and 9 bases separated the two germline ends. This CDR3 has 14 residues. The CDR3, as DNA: TGTGCCAGCAGCTTAGAACGGGGACCCTACGAGCAGTACTTC. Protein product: CASSLERGPYEQYF.

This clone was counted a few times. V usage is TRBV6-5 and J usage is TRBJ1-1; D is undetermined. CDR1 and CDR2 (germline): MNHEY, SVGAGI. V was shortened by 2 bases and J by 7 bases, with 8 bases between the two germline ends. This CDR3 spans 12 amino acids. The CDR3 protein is CASSYRSGEAFF. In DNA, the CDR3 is TGTGCCAGCAGTTACAGGAGTGGTGAAGCTTTCTTT.

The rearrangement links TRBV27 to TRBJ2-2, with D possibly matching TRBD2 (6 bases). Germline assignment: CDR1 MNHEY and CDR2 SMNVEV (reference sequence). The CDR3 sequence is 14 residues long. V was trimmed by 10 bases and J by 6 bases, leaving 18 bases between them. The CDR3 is CATARDWRPGELFF. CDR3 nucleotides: TGTGCCACCGCTAGGGACTGGAGACCCGGGGAGCTGTTTTTT.

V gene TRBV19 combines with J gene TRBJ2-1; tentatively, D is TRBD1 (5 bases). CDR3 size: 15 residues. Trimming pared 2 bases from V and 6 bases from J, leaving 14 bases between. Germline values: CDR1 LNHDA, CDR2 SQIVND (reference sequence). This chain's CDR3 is CASSINTGVANEQFF. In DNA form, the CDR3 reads TGTGCCAGTAGTATAAATACAGGAGTCGCCAATGAGCAGTTCTTC.

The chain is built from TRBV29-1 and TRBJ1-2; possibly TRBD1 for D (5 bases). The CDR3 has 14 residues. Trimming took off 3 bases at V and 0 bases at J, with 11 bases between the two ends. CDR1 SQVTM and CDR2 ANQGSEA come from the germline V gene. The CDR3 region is CSVEKDTSNYGYTF. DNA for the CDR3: TGCAGCGTTGAGAAGGACACGTCTAACTATGGCTACACCTTC.

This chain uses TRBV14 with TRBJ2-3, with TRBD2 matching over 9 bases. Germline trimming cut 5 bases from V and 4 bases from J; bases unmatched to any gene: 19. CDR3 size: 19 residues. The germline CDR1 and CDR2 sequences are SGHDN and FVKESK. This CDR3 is CASSSPFRAGGPWADTQYF. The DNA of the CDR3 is TGTGCCAGCAGCTCCCCATTTCGGGCGGGAGGGCCCTGGGCAGATACGCAGTATTTT.